Below are 22 T cell receptor beta chains sequenced from a single sample in a study of T cell responses to AZD1222 COVID-19 vaccine. TCRdb's copy holds only in-frame clones and misses some; the assay was immunoSEQ multiplex PCR. The table records around 120,000 clones, 91% of them present only once. The sample consisted of peripheral blood, taken on day 0 of AZD1222 vaccination. Source of these receptors: an adult in good health.

This clone was recorded only once. The chain employs TRBV7-2 and TRBJ2-7; TRBD1 agrees at 8 bases. The germline CDR1 and CDR2 sequences are SGHTA and FQGNSA. V shed 5 bases, J shed 4 bases, and the junction held 13 bases outside the gene matches. The CDR3 has 16 residues. In nucleotides, the CDR3 is TGTGCCAGCAGCCCCCGGGACAGGATTGGCTCGTACGAGCAGTACTTC. This gives the protein CASSPRDRIGSYEQYF.

The V and J genes are TRBV24-1 and TRBJ2-1, with 8 bases fitting TRBD1. The ends lost 3 bases at V and 5 bases at J; junction bases unmatched: 5. Germline CDR1 and CDR2: KGHDR and SFDVKD. The length of the CDR3 is 15 residues. This chain's CDR3 is CATSDPTTGDNEQFF. The DNA for the CDR3 is TGTGCCACCAGTGATCCGACGACAGGGGACAATGAGCAGTTCTTC.

The rearrangement links TRBV5-1 to TRBJ2-7; the match to TRBD1 covers 7 bases. Germline CDR1 is SGHRS and CDR2 is YFSETQ. With V trimmed by 4 bases and J by 2 bases, 3 bases remained unmatched. The CDR3 is 13 amino acids. Here the CDR3 DNA reads TGCGCCAGCAGCATGGGACAGACCTACGAGCAGTACTTC. Translation: CASSMGQTYEQYF.

J is TRBJ1-1 and V is TRBV6-5; 7 positions match TRBD1. Germline CDR1 reads MNHEY; CDR2 reads SVGAGI. This CDR3 comprises 11 residues. Trimming cost V 7 bases and J 8 bases; bases outside gene matches: 4. The CDR3 DNA sequence: TGTGCCAGCATCCAGGGGGGGGAAGCTTTCTTT. It codes for CASIQGGEAFF.

V and J are TRBV5-4 and TRBJ1-4; TRBD1 matches 9 bases. Germline CDR1 is SGHNT and CDR2 is YYREEE (reference sequence). CDR3 size: 14 residues. The V gene end was trimmed by 4 bases and the J gene end by 4 bases; junction bases not matched to a gene: 2. DNA of the CDR3: TGTGCCAGCAGCCCGACAGGGGGTAATGAAAAACTGTTTTTT. It yields the protein CASSPTGGNEKLFF.

The chain joins TRBV5-6 to TRBJ1-2; no clear D gene. Germline-derived CDR1 and CDR2 are SGHDT and YYEEEE. Trimming removed 0 bases from V and 1 base from J, with 13 bases in between. The CDR3 is 16 residues long. Here the CDR3 DNA reads TGTGCCAGCAGCTTGGATGGAGGGAGATTTAACTATGGCTACACCTTC. Translated, it gives CASSLDGGRFNYGYTF.

The chain is built from TRBV4-3 and TRBJ1-6, with D maybe TRBD1 (6 bases). V gave up 1 base and J gave up 7 bases, with 14 bases separating them. Germline CDR1 reads LGHNA; CDR2 reads YSLEER. The CDR3 is 16 residues long. The CDR3 protein is CASSQGRGARNSPLHF. The CDR3, as DNA: TGCGCCAGCAGCCAAGGACGGGGGGCTAGGAATTCACCCCTCCACTTT.

This clone has only a few counts. The chain uses TRBV7-9 and TRBJ2-5; D gene unclear. In germline, CDR1 is SEHNR, CDR2 FQNEAQ (reference sequence). This CDR3 comprises 12 residues. V lost 8 bases and J lost 5, with 12 bases in between. For the CDR3, the DNA is TGTGCCAGCGGCCAGCCTTTGGAGACCCAGTACTTC. This encodes CASGQPLETQYF.

V is TRBV10-3 and J is TRBJ2-5; D tentatively reads TRBD1 or TRBD2 (5 bases each). The ends were cut back, 5 bases at V and 2 bases at J, with 12 bases in the middle. Germline V gives CDR1 ENHRY, CDR2 SYGVKD. There are 14 residues in the CDR3. This chain's CDR3 is CAISPQGAQETQYF. The CDR3 region has the DNA TGTGCCATCAGTCCCCAGGGAGCACAAGAGACCCAGTACTTC.

The genes are TRBV6-1 and TRBJ1-4; a possible D gene is TRBD1 (5 bases). The ends were cut back, 1 base at V and 4 bases at J, with 13 bases in the middle. Germline CDR1 is MNHNS and CDR2 is SASEGT. The CDR3 consists of 16 residues. The CDR3 is CASSEDPPGGNEKLFF. The CDR3 coding sequence is TGTGCCAGCAGTGAAGACCCGCCCGGGGGTAATGAAAAACTGTTTTTT.

The chain joins TRBV12-3 or TRBV12-4 to TRBJ2-3, with 7 positions matching TRBD2. The CDR3 is 13 amino acids. V shed 6 bases and J 4 bases; nucleotides not matched to a gene: 4. The CDR3 nucleotides read TGTGCCAGCAGCCGCCGGGGGGCAGATACGCAGTATTTT. It encodes CASSRRGADTQYF.

The chain carries TRBV6-5 and TRBJ1-4; D gene ambiguous. Germline values: CDR1 MNHEY, CDR2 SVGAGI. The CDR3 totals 15 residues. Trimming cost V 6 bases and J 1 base, with 12 bases left between them. The CDR3 nucleotides read TGTGCCAGCAGGATTACAGCGGGAACTAATGAAAAACTGTTTTTT. Amino acid sequence: CASRITAGTNEKLFF.

The J gene is TRBJ2-1, the V gene TRBV6-4, with 8 bases aligning to TRBD2. V dropped 4 bases and J dropped 14; count of bases not matched to a gene: 10. The CDR3 has 13 amino acids. Germline-derived CDR1 and CDR2 are MRHNA and SNTAGT. The CDR3 loop reads CASSVRAGAPKFF. The CDR3 nucleotides read TGTGCCAGCAGTGTTCGAGCGGGAGCGCCAAAGTTCTTC.

The chain joins TRBV9 to TRBJ2-1; no reliable D call. Germline CDR1 reads SGDLS; CDR2 reads YYNGEE. Trimming pared 0 bases from V and 7 bases from J, leaving 14 bases between. The CDR3 runs 15 residues. CDR3 sequence: CASSVESRVGNEQFF. CDR3 nucleotides: TGTGCCAGCAGCGTAGAGTCTAGAGTTGGTAATGAGCAGTTCTTC.

This clone was recorded only once. The chain combines TRBV23-1 with TRBJ2-1; 8 bases agree with TRBD1. TRBV23-1 is an ORF for which the function is uncertain. The V and J ends lost 6 bases and 3 bases, in that order; junction bases with no gene match: 10. This CDR3 has 16 amino acids. The CDR3 is CASSRDRGLDYNEQFF. The CDR3 region has the DNA TGCGCCAGCAGCCGAGACAGGGGCCTTGACTACAATGAGCAGTTCTTC.

The chain combines TRBV3-1 (or the pseudogene TRBV3-2) with TRBJ2-3; TRBD1 might be the D (5 bases). Trimming left V 4 bases short and J 0 bases short, with 14 bases between. The CDR3 runs 16 residues. Germline-derived CDR1 and CDR2 are LGHDT and YNNKEL (reference sequence). CDR3 sequence reads: CASSLSDSGSTDTQYF. DNA for the CDR3: TGTGCCAGCAGCCTATCAGACAGTGGGAGCACAGATACGCAGTATTTT.

This clone was detected only once. The genes are TRBV5-1 and TRBJ1-1; a weak D match, TRBD1 (6 bases). V dropped 4 bases and J dropped 5 bases, with 18 bases sitting between them. There are 15 residues in the CDR3. Germline V gives CDR1 SGHRS, CDR2 YFSETQ. CDR3 sequence reads: CASSQQGLGSTEAFF. The CDR3 DNA reads TGCGCCAGCAGCCAGCAGGGGTTGGGGTCTACTGAAGCTTTCTTT. The variable domain in full, with the rest retrieved from reference TRBV5-1 and TRBJ1-1, is KAGVTQTPRYLIKTRGQQVTLSCSPISGHRSVSWYQQTPGQGLQFLFEYFSETQRNKGNFPGRFSGRQFSNSRSEMNVSTLELGDSALYLCASSQQGLGSTEAFFGQGTRLTVV.

This chain joins TRBV9 and TRBJ2-1; 11 nucleotides line up with TRBD1. Germline CDR1 and CDR2: SGDLS and YYNGEE. V shed 4 bases, J shed 4 bases, and the junction held 10 bases outside the gene matches. This CDR3 contains 17 residues. The CDR3 DNA reads TGTGCCAGCAGCTTCAGGGCGGGGGACAGGGGGTACAATGAGCAGTTCTTC. This translates into CASSFRAGDRGYNEQFF.

The genes are TRBV2 and TRBJ1-1; TRBD1 is a possible D gene (6 bases). CDR1 SNHLY and CDR2 FYNNEI come from the germline V gene. CDR3 length: 12 residues. The V and J ends lost 5 bases and 5 bases respectively, with 9 bases between them. CDR3 amino acids: CASSIQGTEAFF. The CDR3, as DNA: TGTGCCAGCAGTATACAGGGAACTGAAGCTTTCTTT.

The rearrangement joins TRBV11-2 to TRBJ2-7; TRBD1 is a possible D gene (5 bases). In germline, CDR1 is SGHAT, CDR2 FQNNGV. The CDR3 length is 15 residues. Trimming pared 4 bases from V and 0 bases from J, leaving 13 bases between. The CDR3 spells CASSWGGRSSYEQYF. The CDR3 nucleotides read TGTGCCAGCAGCTGGGGCGGAAGGAGCTCCTACGAGCAGTACTTC.

The V gene is TRBV6-5, the J gene TRBJ2-3; tentatively, D is TRBD2 (5 bases). V lost 7 bases and J lost 4, with 18 bases in between. CDR3 length equals 15 residues. The germline gives CDR1 MNHEY, CDR2 SVGAGI. As DNA, the CDR3 is TGTGCCAGCACTAAAACATCGGGGATTCCAGATACGCAGTATTTT. Translation gives CASTKTSGIPDTQYF.

The rearrangement joins TRBV5-1 to TRBJ1-3; no definite D call. There are 14 residues in the CDR3. Germline-derived CDR1 and CDR2 are SGHRS and YFSETQ. The ends were cut back, 0 bases at V and 4 bases at J, with 8 bases in the middle. The CDR3 bases are TGCGCCAGCAGCTTGGACGGATCAGGAAACACCATATATTTT. Amino acid sequence: CASSLDGSGNTIYF. Together with reference TRBV5-1 and TRBJ1-3, the CDR3 gives the full variable domain: KAGVTQTPRYLIKTRGQQVTLSCSPISGHRSVSWYQQTPGQGLQFLFEYFSETQRNKGNFPGRFSGRQFSNSRSEMNVSTLELGDSALYLCASSLDGSGNTIYFGEGSWLTVV.